This T cell receptor (beta chain) was identified during a study of molecular identifiers for immune sequencing clone quantification. Overall study findings and caveats: In CMV-specific effectors, clones above 20 copies held over 97% of molecules; naive, under 1%. Identical TCR molecules can share a barcode, and this sharing could underestimate highly expanded clone sizes.

Each CDR3 protein is one row after TCRdb ran MiXCR on the PCR reads. The sample records more than 85,000 distinct CDR3 sequences, under 40% being singletons. Concerning this clonotype: Antigen specificity is unknown. Just one base apart from a much larger clone, this may be a read error.

Naive CD8 T cells, phenotype CD8+CD4-CCR7+CD45RA+, were sorted. The sample was naive CD8+ T cells from blood, with Jurkat cell RNA spiked in. Subset here: FACS-sorted CD8+CD4-CCR7+CD45RA+ naive T cells. The sequence derives from a human donor in good health. Some libraries in this study had Jurkat cell RNA spiked in.

CDR3 bases: TGCAGCGTTGCAACCCACAGGGGGTACGAGCAGTACTTC. Its translation is CSVATHRGYEQYF. V is TRBV29-1 and J is TRBJ2-7, with TRBD1 matching 8 bases. V lost 4 bases to trimming and J lost 4 bases; unmatched junction nucleotides: 6. The CDR3 sequence is 13 residues long. CDR1 and CDR2 (germline): SQVTM, ANQGSEA.